This T cell receptor (beta chain) is from a study of early T cells in non-severe SARS-CoV-2 infection. Study-level background: Bulk RNA isolated from unsorted whole blood underwent sequencing; chains were not paired.

CDR1 DFQATT and CDR2 SNEGSKA come from the germline V gene (reference sequence). Trimming at V came to 5 bases and at J to 4 bases, leaving 12 bases not matched to a gene. CDR3 length: 15 amino acids. With regard to this clonotype: As yet, its antigen is unknown.

Each single cDNA molecule received a unique molecular identifier. TCRdb reanalysed the 5' RACE reads using MiXCR and keeps one entry per CDR3 protein. This sample has over 50,000 distinct CDR3 sequences, with roughly an eighth found just once. Overall study findings and caveats: Reliance on VDJdb matching favored anti-spike CD8 responses; private and CD4 specificities were missed.

The TCR was taken from an adult who was a healthcare worker with PCR-confirmed SARS-CoV-2 infection or an uninfected control (not recorded which). The J gene is TRBJ2-3, the V gene TRBV20-1; 7 nucleotides align to TRBD2. Specimen: whole blood. Here the CDR3 DNA reads TGCAGTGCTTCTTGGGGGACCCGGGGGGCAGATACGCAGTATTTT. It translates to CSASWGTRGADTQYF.